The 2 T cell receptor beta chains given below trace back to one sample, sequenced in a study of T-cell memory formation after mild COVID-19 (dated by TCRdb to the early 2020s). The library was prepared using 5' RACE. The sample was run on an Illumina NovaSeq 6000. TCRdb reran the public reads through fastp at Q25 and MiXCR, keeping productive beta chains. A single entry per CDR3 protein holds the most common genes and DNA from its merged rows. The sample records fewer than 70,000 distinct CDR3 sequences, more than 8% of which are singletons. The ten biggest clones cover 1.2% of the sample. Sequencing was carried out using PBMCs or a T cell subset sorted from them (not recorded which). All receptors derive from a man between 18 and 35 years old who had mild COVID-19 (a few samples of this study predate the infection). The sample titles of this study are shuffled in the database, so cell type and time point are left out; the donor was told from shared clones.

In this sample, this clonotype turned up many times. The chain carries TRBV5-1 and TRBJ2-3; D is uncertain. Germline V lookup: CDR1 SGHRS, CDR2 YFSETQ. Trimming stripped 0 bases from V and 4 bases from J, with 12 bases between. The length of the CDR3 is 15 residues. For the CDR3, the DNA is TGCGCCAGCAGCTTGGGACTTACGGCGGCAGATACGCAGTATTTT. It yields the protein CASSLGLTAADTQYF.

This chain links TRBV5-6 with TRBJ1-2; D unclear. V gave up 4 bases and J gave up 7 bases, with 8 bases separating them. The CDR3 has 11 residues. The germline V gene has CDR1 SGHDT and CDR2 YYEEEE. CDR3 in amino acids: CASSTSFGYTF. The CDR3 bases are TGTGCCAGCAGCACCAGCTTTGGCTACACCTTC.